These 8 T cell receptor beta chains share one sample of origin, sequenced in a study of CD8+CD57+ T cells in acquired aplastic anemia. Patients chosen for sequencing had CD8+CD57+ cells that had expanded, as shown by flow cytometry. Genomic DNA was employed as the template in profiling TCR beta VDJ and CDR3. TCRdb reprocessed the reads via MiXCR and lists one record per CDR3 protein. The table records about 160,000 distinct CDR3 sequences, about 64% of them present only once. The sample taken for sequencing was sorted CD4+, CD8+, or CD8+CD57+ T cells (not recorded which) from PBMCs. The origin of the receptors is a human donor with aplastic anemia.

To note about this clonotype: At one boundary the junction diverges from the germline segment, which might be a read error. The chain couples TRBV25-1 to TRBJ2-5; D gene uncertain. The CDR3 runs 13 residues. Germline assignment: CDR1 MGHDK and CDR2 SYGVNS. CDR3 loop: CASSQWRWETQYF. For the CDR3, the DNA is TGCGCCAGCAGCCAATGGCGCTGGGAGACCCAGTACTTC.

The chain employs TRBV7-2 and TRBJ2-5, with TRBD2 matching 10 bases. From germline, CDR1 is SGHTA and CDR2 FQGNSA. There are 16 residues in the CDR3. The V gene end was trimmed by 1 base and the J gene end by 5 bases; junction bases not matched to a gene: 7. CDR3 bases: TGTGCCAGCAGCTTAGAAAGCGGGAGGGGGTCGGAGACCCAGTACTTC. It encodes CASSLESGRGSETQYF.

This clonotype was found a few times. The V call is TRBV28, the J call TRBJ2-5, with TRBD2 matching 10 bases. This CDR3 comprises 16 residues. Germline V gene data show CDR1 as MDHEN and CDR2 as SYDVKM. The junction had 9 bases not matched to a gene; V was cut back by 5 bases and J by 3 bases. CDR3: CASSPFSGLAEETQYF. The DNA of the CDR3 is TGTGCCAGCAGTCCCTTCTCCGGACTAGCGGAAGAGACCCAGTACTTC.

J is TRBJ2-2 and V is TRBV6-5, with D possibly being TRBD2 (6 bases). Germline assignment: CDR1 MNHEY and CDR2 SVGAGI. This CDR3 has 14 residues. Trimming pared 1 base from V and 6 bases from J, leaving 9 bases between. DNA of the CDR3: TGTGCCAGCAGTTACTTTGGAGGGGCCGGGGAGCTGTTTTTT. It yields the protein CASSYFGGAGELFF.

The chain has TRBV7-3 and TRBJ2-1; D is unclear. This CDR3 region has 14 residues. The V and J ends lost 0 bases and 5 bases respectively, with 8 bases between them. CDR1 SGHTA and CDR2 FQGTGA come from the germline V gene. The CDR3 here is CASSLTYRDNEQFF. The CDR3 DNA reads as TGTGCCAGCAGCTTAACGTACAGAGACAATGAGCAGTTCTTC.

This clonotype was detected ten times or more. V and J are TRBV7-2 and TRBJ2-1, with 12 bases matching TRBD2. Germline lookup yields CDR1 SGHTA and CDR2 FQGNSA. The CDR3 covers 18 residues. The ends lost 4 bases at V and 3 bases at J; junction bases unmatched: 10. The CDR3 coding sequence is TGTGCCAGCAGCTCCTCTCGGACTAGCGGGGTCCGCTACAATGAGCAGTTCTTC. This gives the protein CASSSSRTSGVRYNEQFF.

V gene TRBV24-1 combines with J gene TRBJ1-2; D remains unclear. From germline, CDR1 is KGHDR and CDR2 SFDVKD. This CDR3 comprises 15 residues. V was shortened by 4 bases and J by 4 bases, with 15 bases between the two germline ends. As DNA, the CDR3 is TGTGCCACCAGTGACCCCACGGCGGAGACCTATGGCTACACCTTC. Its translation: CATSDPTAETYGYTF.

V and J are TRBV29-1 and TRBJ1-1; D call uncertain. Germline values: CDR1 SQVTM, CDR2 ANQGSEA. The CDR3 is 15 amino acids. Trimming shortened V by 5 bases and J by 4 bases, and 20 bases separated the two germline ends. The CDR3 region has the DNA TGCAGCGTTATTATTGGGCAACAAAGTGGCACTGAAGCTTTCTTT. Translated, it gives CSVIIGQQSGTEAFF.